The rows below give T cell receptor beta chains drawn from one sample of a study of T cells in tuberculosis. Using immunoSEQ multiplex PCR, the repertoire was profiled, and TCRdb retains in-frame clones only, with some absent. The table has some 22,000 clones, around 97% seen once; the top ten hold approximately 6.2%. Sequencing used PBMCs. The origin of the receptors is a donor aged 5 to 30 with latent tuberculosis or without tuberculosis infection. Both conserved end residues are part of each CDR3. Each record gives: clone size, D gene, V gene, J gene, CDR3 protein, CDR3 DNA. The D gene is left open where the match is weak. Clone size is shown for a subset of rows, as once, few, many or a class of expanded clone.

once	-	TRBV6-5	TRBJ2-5	CASRLPVTEEETQYF	TGTGCCAGCAGACTACCTGTGACAGAAGAAGAGACCCAGTACTTC
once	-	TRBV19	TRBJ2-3	CASKRGTPSTDTQYF	TGTGCCAGTAAGAGGGGGACACCTAGCACAGATACGCAGTATTTT
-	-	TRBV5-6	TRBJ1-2	CASSPTWRGDGYTF	TGTGCCAGCAGTCCAACGTGGAGGGGTGATGGCTACACCTTC
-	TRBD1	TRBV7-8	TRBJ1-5	CASSRYLRGPGLEHQPQHF	TGTGCCAGCAGCCGCTACCTCAGGGGGCCAGGGTTAGAGCATCAGCCCCAGCATTTT
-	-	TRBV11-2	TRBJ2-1	CASSSPLAVDFQFF	TGTGCCAGCAGCTCCCCCTTAGCCGTGGACTTCCAGTTCTTC
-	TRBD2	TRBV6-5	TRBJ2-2	CASSYSGGLGELFF	TGTGCCAGCAGTTACAGCGGGGGCCTCGGGGAGCTGTTTTTT
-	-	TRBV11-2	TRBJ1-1	CASSFWGQNTEAFF	TGTGCCAGCAGCTTCTGGGGACAGAACACTGAAGCTTTCTTT
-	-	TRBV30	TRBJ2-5	CAWSAPRGRETQYF	TGTGCCTGGAGTGCGCCTAGGGGTAGGGAGACCCAGTACTTC
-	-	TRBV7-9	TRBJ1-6	CASSHVTGVYNSPLHF	TGTGCCAGCAGCCATGTCACAGGTGTCTATAATTCACCCCTCCACTTT
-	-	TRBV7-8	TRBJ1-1	CASSLLLRGIPDSNTEAFF	TGTGCCAGCAGCTTATTGTTAAGGGGGATACCCGATTCGAACACTGAAGCTTTCTTT
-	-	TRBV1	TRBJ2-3	CTSSQDLAGGPGDTQYF	TGCACCAGCAGCCAAGATTTAGCGGGAGGGCCTGGAGATACGCAGTATTTT
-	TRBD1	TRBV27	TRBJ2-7	CASSLSGDRGFEQYF	TGTGCCAGCAGTTTATCCGGAGACAGGGGATTTGAGCAGTACTTC
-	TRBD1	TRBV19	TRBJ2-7	CASSKFGTETAYEQYF	TGTGCCAGTAGTAAATTCGGGACAGAAACAGCCTACGAGCAGTACTTC
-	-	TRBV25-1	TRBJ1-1	CASISGHHTEAFF	TGTGCCAGCATCTCGGGACACCACACTGAAGCTTTCTTT
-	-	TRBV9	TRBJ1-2	CASSVVGQGTYGYTF	TGTGCCAGCAGCGTAGTTGGGCAAGGGACTTATGGCTACACCTTC
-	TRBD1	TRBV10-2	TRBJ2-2	CAIRGTRTGAGELFF	TGCGCCATTAGGGGGACTCGGACAGGGGCCGGGGAGCTGTTTTTT
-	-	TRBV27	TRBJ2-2	CASSLSGTGELFF	TGTGCCAGCAGTCTCTCGGGGACCGGGGAGCTGTTTTTT
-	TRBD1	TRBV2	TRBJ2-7	CASVRDRGYEQYF	TGTGCCAGCGTCCGGGACAGGGGCTACGAGCAGTACTTC
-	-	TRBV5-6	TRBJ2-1	CASSSSLDPSPGEQFF	TGTGCCAGCAGCTCCTCCCTAGACCCCTCTCCCGGTGAGCAGTTCTTC
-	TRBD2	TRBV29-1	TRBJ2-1	CSVGLAGGVSEQFF	TGCAGCGTGGGACTAGCGGGAGGTGTTAGTGAGCAGTTCTTC
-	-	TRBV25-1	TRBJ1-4	CASSEPPGSNEKLFF	TGTGCCAGCAGTGAACCGCCAGGCTCTAATGAAAAACTGTTTTTT
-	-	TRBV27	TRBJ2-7	CASKILPGSSYEQYF	TGTGCCAGCAAAATCCTCCCAGGTTCTTCCTACGAGCAGTACTTC
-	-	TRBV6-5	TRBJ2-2	CASSYDADTGELFF	TGTGCCAGCAGTTATGATGCGGACACCGGGGAGCTGTTTTTT
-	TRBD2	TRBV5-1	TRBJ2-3	CASTLTGTSGASTDTQYF	TGCGCCAGCACCCTTACCGGGACTAGCGGGGCTAGCACAGATACGCAGTATTTT
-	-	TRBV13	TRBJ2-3	CASSLSGKGGTLYTQYFGLYTQYF	-
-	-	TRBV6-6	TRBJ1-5	CASTPTGYSNQPQHF	TGTGCCAGCACCCCCACAGGGTATAGCAATCAGCCCCAGCATTTT
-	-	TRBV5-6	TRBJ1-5	CASSLAADYSNQPQHF	TGTGCCAGCAGCTTAGCGGCCGATTATAGCAATCAGCCCCAGCATTTT